Presented here are 26 T cell receptor beta chains from one specimen sequenced in a study of blood T cells in healthy people across ages. A sample-barcoded 5' primer and a J-beta primer mix were used in a second PCR of roughly 7 to 11 cycles. TCRdb fed the 5' RACE reads into MiXCR, producing one record per CDR3 protein. Of about 680,000 distinct CDR3 sequences detected, around 49% appear once; the ten largest clones hold 30% to 40%. Input material: blood. These receptors all stem from a woman in her fifties or sixties in good health.

This clonotype has a handful of counts. The germline gene is not matched at one end of the junction; a read error may be the cause. The chain joins TRBV20-1 to TRBJ2-5; D gene ambiguous. CDR1 is DFQATT, CDR2 SNEGSKA, per germline (reference sequence). CDR3 size: 13 residues. CDR3 coding DNA: TGCAGTGCTAGAGATCCCAACCAGGAGACCCAGTACTTC. Translating it yields CSARDPNQETQYF.

This clonotype was seen just once. This sequence joins TRBV7-2 and TRBJ1-1; 8 positions agree with TRBD1. V shed 5 bases and J 4 bases; nucleotides not matched to a gene: 9. The CDR3 contains 15 residues. The V gene's germline CDR1 is SGHTA and CDR2 FQGNSA. The DNA of the CDR3 is TGTGCCAGCAGCCCTCAGGGGGCGGTGGGCACTGAAGCTTTCTTT. Its translation is CASSPQGAVGTEAFF.

The V call is TRBV4-3, the J call TRBJ1-1; TRBD1 might be the D (5 bases). The CDR3 covers 13 residues. Trimming left V 1 base short and J 6 bases short, with 9 bases between. Per the germline V gene, CDR1 is LGHNA and CDR2 is YSLEER. The CDR3 coding sequence is TGCGCCAGCAGCCAAGGGGGGAGGGCTGAAGCTTTCTTT. Its protein is CASSQGGRAEAFF.

This chain uses TRBV3-1 with TRBJ2-1, with TRBD2 matching over 8 bases. In germline, CDR1 is LGHDT, CDR2 YNNKEL (reference sequence). The CDR3 consists of 17 residues. V dropped 2 bases and J dropped 4; count of bases not matched to a gene: 10. DNA of the CDR3: TGTGCCAGCAGCCAACAGGGCACTAGCGGACCTTACAATGAGCAGTTCTTC. Its protein product is CASSQQGTSGPYNEQFF.

The rearrangement links TRBV20-1 to TRBJ2-1, with 8 nucleotides matching TRBD2. Germline V gene data show CDR1 as DFQATT and CDR2 as SNEGSKA (reference sequence). This CDR3 is built from 16 residues. Trimming at V came to 1 base and at J to 4 bases, leaving 9 bases not matched to a gene. The CDR3 loop is CSARAPGLDTYNEQFF. The CDR3 bases are TGCAGTGCTAGAGCACCGGGACTAGATACGTACAATGAGCAGTTCTTC.

The chain uses TRBV18 and TRBJ2-7; TRBD1 matches 10 bases. Germline V gene lookup returns CDR1 KGHSH and CDR2 LQKENI. The CDR3 runs to 14 residues. With 8 bases clipped from V and 2 bases from J, the junction kept 6 bases outside the gene matches. Here the CDR3 DNA reads TGTGCCAGCACGTACGGGACAGGGGCCTACGAGCAGTACTTC. Amino acids: CASTYGTGAYEQYF.

This clonotype was picked up a small number of times. The chain is built from TRBV5-1 and TRBJ2-1; 7 bases match TRBD2. The CDR3 has 16 amino acids. Unmatched junction bases numbered 14, after V lost 4 bases and J lost 7 bases. Per the germline V gene, CDR1 is SGHRS and CDR2 is YFSETQ. CDR3 nucleotide sequence: TGCGCCAGCAGCCCTACACCGACTAGCAAAGGGAATGAGCAGTTCTTC. Amino acids: CASSPTPTSKGNEQFF.

In its sample, this clonotype was seen once. The rearrangement uses TRBV20-1 and TRBJ2-3, with D perhaps TRBD2 (6 bases). Germline V gene sequence: CDR1 DFQATT, CDR2 SNEGSKA (reference sequence). V was clipped by 3 bases and J by 0 bases, with 16 bases between them. The CDR3 length is 16 residues. CDR3 sequence reads: CSARGDGRGSTDTQYF. The CDR3 coding sequence is TGCAGTGCTAGGGGCGATGGGCGGGGTAGCACAGATACGCAGTATTTT.

The J gene is TRBJ1-2, the V gene TRBV27; a weak D match, TRBD1 (5 bases). The length of the CDR3 is 12 residues. The germline V gene encodes CDR1 MNHEY and CDR2 SMNVEV (reference sequence). V lost 8 bases and J 7 bases, leaving 14 bases between the germline ends. The CDR3 sequence is CASRDPRAGYTF. The CDR3 DNA is TGTGCCAGCCGTGACCCCAGGGCTGGCTACACCTTC.

The chain carries TRBV27 and TRBJ2-1; D gene ambiguous. CDR3 length: 13 residues. Germline V gene lookup returns CDR1 MNHEY and CDR2 SMNVEV (reference sequence). Trimming took 0 bases from V and 10 from J, leaving 10 bases between them. CDR3 loop: CASSLSTFGEQFF. Written as DNA, the CDR3 is TGTGCCAGCAGTTTATCAACTTTTGGGGAGCAGTTCTTC.

The CDR3 coding sequence is TGTGCCAGCAGTAGACAGGGTTTCGACGAGCAGTACTTC. It is translated as CASSRQGFDEQYF. The chain employs TRBV6-5 and TRBJ2-5; 7 positions match TRBD1. The end of the DNA fits TRBJ2-7 better, so the J call may be wrong. This CDR3 has 13 amino acids. Germline V gives CDR1 MNHEY, CDR2 SVGAGI.

This clonotype was found many times. This chain connects TRBV29-1 to TRBJ1-2; D not resolved. The V gene lost 4 bases and the J gene lost 2 bases, with 8 bases spanning the gap. Germline CDR1 reads SQVTM; CDR2 reads ANQGSEA. This CDR3 comprises 12 residues. The CDR3: CSVGTVNYGYTF. The CDR3 DNA follows: TGCAGCGTTGGGACGGTCAACTATGGCTACACCTTC.

V gene TRBV4-3 combines with J gene TRBJ2-7; D tentatively reads TRBD1 or TRBD2 (5 bases each). V lost 5 bases, J lost 0 bases, and 14 bases lay in between. The germline CDR1 and CDR2 sequences are LGHNA and YSLEER. The CDR3 covers 15 residues. CDR3 nucleotides: TGCGCCAGCAGCTATAACCGGGGCAGCTCCTACGAGCAGTACTTC. It encodes CASSYNRGSSYEQYF.

A word on this clonotype: One junction end does not reproduce the germline sequence, and a read error may be involved. The chain employs TRBV15 and TRBJ2-1; 7 positions match TRBD2. From germline, CDR1 is LNHNV and CDR2 YYDKDF (reference sequence). This CDR3 is built from 16 residues. In DNA, the CDR3 is TGTGCCACCAGCGGAGATCGGGCTAGCGGCTACAATGAGCAGTTCTTC. Its protein is CATSGDRASGYNEQFF.

This clonotype was found once. The chain has TRBV10-3 and TRBJ2-1; 9 bases map to TRBD2. This CDR3 contains 16 residues. Losses at the gene ends were 0 bases for V and 5 bases for J; bases not matched to a gene: 5. Germline assignment: CDR1 ENHRY and CDR2 SYGVKD. CDR3 nucleotide sequence: TGTGCCATCAGTGAGTCGGGGCCTAGCGGGAACAATGAGCAGTTCTTC. This codes for CAISESGPSGNNEQFF.

The chain carries TRBV7-9 and TRBJ2-3; TRBD2 aligns across 9 bases. This CDR3 comprises 14 residues. CDR1 SEHNR and CDR2 FQNEAQ come from the germline V gene (reference sequence). With 4 bases clipped from V and 2 bases from J, the junction kept 1 base outside the gene matches. The CDR3 reads CASSSSGATDTQYF. The CDR3 DNA reads as TGTGCCAGCAGCTCTAGCGGGGCCACAGATACGCAGTATTTT. The entire variable domain, with the rest obtained from reference TRBV7-9 and TRBJ2-3, is as follows: DTGVSQNPRHKITKRGQNVTFRCDPISEHNRLYWYRQTLGQGPEFLTYFQNEAQLEKSRLLSDRFSAERPKGSFSTLEIQRTEQGDSAMYLCASSSSGATDTQYFGPGTRLTVL.

V and J are TRBV6-5 and TRBJ1-2; the D is unclear. This CDR3 is built from 13 residues. Germline CDR1 is MNHEY and CDR2 is SVGAGI. V lost 5 bases, J lost 4 bases, and 11 bases lay in between. The CDR3 sequence: CASSPDGAYGYTF. In DNA, the CDR3 is TGTGCCAGCAGTCCGGACGGAGCCTATGGCTACACCTTC.

In its sample, this clonotype was seen a few times. The DNA for the CDR3 is TGTGCCAGCAGTCCCGGGACAGGACTTTACAATGAGCAGTTCTTC. Its protein product is CASSPGTGLYNEQFF. V usage is TRBV7-9 and J usage is TRBJ2-1, with 8 bases lining up with TRBD1. V lost 6 bases and J lost 4; bases outside the gene matches: 8. The germline V gene has CDR1 SEHNR and CDR2 FQNEAQ (reference sequence). The CDR3 runs 15 residues.

V gene TRBV28 combines with J gene TRBJ2-6; D may be TRBD1 (6 bases). The CDR3 covers 12 residues. V shed 4 bases and J shed 10 bases, with 8 bases lying between them. Germline values: CDR1 MDHEN, CDR2 SYDVKM. The chain's CDR3 is CASSSGTNVLTF. The CDR3 DNA sequence: TGTGCCAGCAGTTCGGGGACAAACGTCCTGACTTTC.

The chain joins TRBV7-2 to TRBJ1-2, with a weak D call TRBD1 (6 bases). CDR3 length: 16 residues. Germline assignment: CDR1 SGHTA and CDR2 FQGNSA. Trimming left V 1 base short and J 3 bases short, with 15 bases between. The CDR3 reads CASSLVGRGFDYGYTF. DNA for the CDR3: TGTGCCAGCAGCTTAGTGGGCAGGGGTTTCGACTATGGCTACACCTTC.

The CDR3 protein is CATSRPTGAADTQYF. The CDR3 DNA sequence: TGTGCCACCAGCAGACCCACAGGGGCGGCAGATACGCAGTATTTT. J is TRBJ2-3 and V is TRBV15; 7 nucleotides line up with TRBD1. CDR1 and CDR2 (germline): LNHNV, YYDKDF (reference sequence). The V segment lost 2 bases and the J segment 4 bases; nucleotides outside the gene matches: 6. The CDR3 has 15 residues.

This clonotype showed up many times. The rearrangement uses TRBV24-1 and TRBJ2-5, with D unclear. CDR3 length: 13 amino acids. V lost 0 bases to trimming and J lost 11 bases, with 12 bases between them. Germline-derived CDR1 and CDR2 are KGHDR and SFDVKD. CDR3 sequence reads: CATSDLTNNEQYF. In DNA form, the CDR3 reads TGTGCCACCAGTGATTTGACAAACAATGAGCAGTACTTC.

There are a few counts of this clonotype. The CDR3 sequence is CASSYSIGEQFF. The CDR3 nucleotides are TGTGCCAGCAGTTACTCGATAGGTGAGCAGTTCTTC. V usage is TRBV6-2 or TRBV6-3 and J usage is TRBJ2-1, with D unresolved. The CDR3 has 12 residues. Trimming took 0 bases from V and 9 from J, leaving 6 bases between them. From germline, CDR1 is MNHEY and CDR2 SVGEGT.

The chain uses TRBV6-1 and TRBJ1-1, with no clear D. The germline CDR1 and CDR2 sequences are MNHNS and SASEGT. The CDR3 is made up of 15 amino acids. V was cut by 0 bases and J by 3 bases, with 11 bases left in between. The CDR3 coding sequence is TGTGCCAGCAGTGAAGCGACGGTGAGTTACACTGAAGCTTTCTTT. It encodes CASSEATVSYTEAFF.

This clonotype appeared many times. This rearrangement joins TRBV20-1 to TRBJ2-5, with D unclear. The CDR3 loop spans 13 amino acids. Germline loops: CDR1 DFQATT, CDR2 SNEGSKA (reference sequence). Trimming removed 4 bases at V and 2 bases at J, with 11 bases between. CDR3: CSATGPQQETQYF. DNA of the CDR3: TGCAGTGCTACAGGACCCCAACAAGAGACCCAGTACTTC.

The rearrangement links TRBV5-1 to TRBJ2-2; D gene unclear. Between the trimmed V and J ends, which lost 2 bases and 0 bases, there was a span of 8 bases. This CDR3 region has 15 residues. CDR1 and CDR2 (germline): SGHRS, YFSETQ. The CDR3 bases are TGCGCCAGCAGCTTTCAAGCGCCGAACACCGGGGAGCTGTTTTTT. It yields the protein CASSFQAPNTGELFF.